These 3 T cell receptor beta chains originate from one sample sequenced in a study of cytomegalovirus exposure and HLA in healthy donors (dated by TCRdb to the late 2010s). Library creation used the immunoSEQ multiplex PCR assay. The multiplex PCR relied on a mix of 60 forward primers for TCR Vbeta segments and 13 reverse primers for TCR Jbeta segments. As stored in TCRdb, this immuneACCESS dataset retains in-frame rearrangements with V and J assigned. A fraction of the clones does not appear; measured against another copy, unresolved V genes explain less than half of the discrepancy, and the remainder lacks a known reason. The sample table shows over 150,000 clones, and approximately 80% are seen once. Over 2.5% of the sample is in the top ten clones. The sequencing sample was made of PBMCs. Every receptor here comes from a woman aged 40 to 50 in good health and CMV-seropositive.

This chain links TRBV29-1 with TRBJ1-4; D gene uncertain. Trimming removed 8 bases at V and 1 base at J, with 5 bases between. CDR3 length: 11 amino acids. CDR1 is SQVTM, CDR2 ANQGSEA, per germline. CDR3 sequence (DNA): TGCAGCACAGAAACTAATGAAAAACTGTTTTTT. This gives the protein CSTETNEKLFF.

The V call is TRBV5-3, the J call TRBJ2-1; 13 positions match TRBD2. TRBV5-3 is classed as an ORF, of uncertain function. Trimming at V came to 4 bases and at J to 1 base, leaving 5 bases not matched to a gene. This CDR3 contains 17 residues. CDR3 nucleotide sequence: TGTGCCAGAAGCGCCGGGACTAGCGGGGTTTCCTACAATGAGCAGTTCTTC. Protein: CARSAGTSGVSYNEQFF.

The J gene is TRBJ1-2, the V gene TRBV28; tentatively, D is TRBD1 (5 bases). V lost 6 bases and J lost 2, with 19 bases in between. From germline, CDR1 is MDHEN and CDR2 SYDVKM. The CDR3 has 16 amino acids. The CDR3, as DNA: TGTGCCAGCAGCCGGGCAGGGTCGGGGGGGAACTATGGCTACACCTTC. This encodes CASSRAGSGGNYGYTF.